The 8 T cell receptor beta chains below all came from one sample that was sequenced in a study of T-cell reconstitution after alpha-beta-depleted transplantation in children. TCRbeta library preparation incorporated unique molecular identifiers. TCRdb re-called the PCR reads through MiXCR, storing one row per CDR3 protein. In the table there are 800,000 to 1,000,000 distinct CDR3 sequences, roughly 29% of which are singletons. Sequences were derived from PBMCs, mostly from graft donor cells, sampled 360 days after TCRalphabeta/CD19-depleted stem cell transplant. Receptor source: a boy under two years old who had a stem cell transplant for SCID, so the T cells may come from the graft donor.

This chain uses TRBV7-2 with TRBJ2-1; 8 positions match TRBD2. The CDR3 extends over 15 amino acids. Germline V CDR1 and CDR2: SGHTA, FQGNSA. V shed 5 bases and J 2 bases; nucleotides not matched to a gene: 5. The CDR3 here is CASSIGRGAYNEQFF. The CDR3 DNA reads TGTGCCAGCAGCATCGGGCGGGGGGCCTACAATGAGCAGTTCTTC.

This chain joins TRBV7-9 and TRBJ2-3; no firm D call. Per germline, CDR1 SEHNR and CDR2 FQNEAQ (reference sequence). The CDR3 is 15 amino acids. V was trimmed by 2 bases and J by 2 bases, leaving 11 bases between them. CDR3 amino acids: CASSLKLPYTDTQYF. In DNA form, the CDR3 reads TGTGCCAGCAGCTTAAAGCTCCCGTACACAGATACGCAGTATTTT.

The V call is TRBV6-1, the J call TRBJ1-2; no clear D. Germline V lookup: CDR1 MNHNS, CDR2 SASEGT. This CDR3 is 13 amino acids long. Between the trimmed V and J ends, which lost 5 bases and 8 bases, there was a span of 15 bases. CDR3 DNA sequence: TGTGCCAGCAGTCGTTGGATAAACCTGGGCTACACCTTC. Its protein product is CASSRWINLGYTF.

This clonotype was observed a few times. The V call is TRBV29-1, the J call TRBJ2-5, with D unresolved. The CDR3 consists of 12 residues. CDR1 and CDR2 (germline): SQVTM, ANQGSEA. V gave up 8 bases and J gave up 3 bases, with 13 bases separating them. The CDR3 DNA sequence: TGCAGCACCCGGTCTGGGGAAGAGACCCAGTACTTC. This encodes CSTRSGEETQYF. Using reference TRBV29-1 and TRBJ2-5 for the parts outside the CDR3, the full variable domain is SAVISQKPSRDICQRGTSLTIQCQVDSQVTMMFWYRQQPGQSLTLIATANQGSEATYESGFVIDKFPISRPNLTFSTLTVSNMSPEDSSIYLCSTRSGEETQYFGPGTRLLVL.

This clonotype has just a few counts. This chain connects TRBV18 to TRBJ2-7; 9 bases agree with TRBD1. CDR1 and CDR2 (germline): KGHSH, LQKENI. Trimming at V came to 6 bases and at J to 2 bases, leaving 8 bases not matched to a gene. The CDR3 runs to 15 residues. This CDR3 reads CASSPGTGFPYEQYF. CDR3 sequence (DNA): TGTGCCAGCTCTCCCGGGACAGGGTTCCCCTACGAGCAGTACTTC.

The gene calls are TRBV11-2 and TRBJ2-1, with no clear D. Trimming pared 1 base from V and 8 bases from J, leaving 6 bases between. The germline gives CDR1 SGHAT, CDR2 FQNNGV. The CDR3 extends over 12 amino acids. CDR3 DNA sequence: TGTGCCAGCAGCTTAGGAGTCTATGAGCAGTTCTTC. Translation: CASSLGVYEQFF. Complete variable domain (other parts from reference TRBV11-2 and TRBJ2-1): EAGVAQSPRYKIIEKRQSVAFWCNPISGHATLYWYQQILGQGPKLLIQFQNNGVVDDSQLPKDRFSAERLKGVDSTLKIQPAKLEDSAVYLCASSLGVYEQFFGPGTRLTVL.

This clonotype was seen a few times. The rearrangement uses TRBV6-1 and TRBJ2-5, with D perhaps given as TRBD1 or TRBD2 (7 bases each). The V and J ends lost 6 bases and 3 bases respectively, with 17 bases between them. The CDR3 runs to 15 residues. CDR1 MNHNS and CDR2 SASEGT come from the germline V gene. The CDR3 bases are TGTGCCAGCAGGGGGGGGACAGCTTGGAAAGAGACCCAGTACTTC. Protein: CASRGGTAWKETQYF.

J is TRBJ2-2 and V is TRBV2, with TRBD1 identical over 9 bases. Trimming removed 6 bases from V and 5 bases from J; junction bases left unmatched: 7. The CDR3 runs 15 residues. CDR1 is SNHLY, CDR2 FYNNEI, per germline. CDR3 coding DNA: TGTGCCAGCAGGGGGACAGGGTTTCAGACCGGGGAGCTGTTTTTT. It specifies CASRGTGFQTGELFF.